This section outlines one TCR beta chain sequence together with its context. Its antigen is still unknown. Other DNA sequences in the sample encode the same CDR3. Per germline, CDR1 LNHDA and CDR2 SQIVND (reference sequence). The V end was cut by 3 bases, the J end by 5 bases, with 7 bases between. This CDR3 has 13 residues. The assay was immunoSEQ multiplex PCR, and TCRdb's table has in-frame clones only and misses some. This sample has more than 90,000 clones, with just under 95% found just once. The entry originates in a study of siplizumab effects on memory and regulatory T cells. Study-level results: Researchers could map only a minor fraction of alloreactive clones to unstimulated subsets.

The sample taken for sequencing was non-Treg CD4+ T cells sorted from blood. J is TRBJ1-4 and V is TRBV19; D is possibly TRBD1 (6 bases). The receptor was derived from a human donor in good health. CDR3 coding DNA: TGTGCCAGTAGTATTAGGGGGAATGAAAAACTGTTTTTT. It specifies CASSIRGNEKLFF. The entire variable domain, with the rest obtained from reference TRBV19 and TRBJ1-4, is as follows: DGGITQSPKYLFRKEGQNVTLSCEQNLNHDAMYWYRQDPGQGLRLIYYSQIVNDFQKGDIAEGYSVSREKKESFPLTVTSAQKNPTAFYLCASSIRGNEKLFFGSGTQLSVL.